This record concerns one T cell receptor (beta chain) sequence. Its antigen is undetermined. This sample is part of a study of Ad26.COV2.S vaccination and SARS-CoV-2 variants. Study-level results: Substantial response breadth was reportedly seen for spike-specific CD8+ and CD4+ T cells after vaccination. It was vaccine recipients, not placebo recipients, who had the higher spike-specific TCR breadth.

Trimming pared 0 bases from V and 5 bases from J, leaving 8 bases between. From germline, CDR1 is SGDLS and CDR2 YYNGEE. This CDR3 comprises 13 residues. Regarding treatment: some 20 received Ad26.COV2.S at low or high dose, single or two shots; roughly five received placebo; per-sample allocation not given. Sampling happened 63 days after the first vaccine or placebo injection. Profiled with immunoSEQ multiplex PCR; TCRdb holds only in-frame clones, not every one. The sample contains roughly 350,000 clones, about 87% of which appear only once. The rearrangement joins TRBV9 to TRBJ1-1; D gene unclear. Source: peripheral blood, taken in a trial of Ad26.COV2.S vaccine versus placebo. This sequence originates from a person between 18 and 59 years old who received the Ad26.COV2.S COVID-19 vaccine or a placebo. The CDR3 here is CASSVAEGTEAFF. DNA of the CDR3: TGTGCCAGCAGCGTAGCCGAGGGAACTGAAGCTTTCTTT.